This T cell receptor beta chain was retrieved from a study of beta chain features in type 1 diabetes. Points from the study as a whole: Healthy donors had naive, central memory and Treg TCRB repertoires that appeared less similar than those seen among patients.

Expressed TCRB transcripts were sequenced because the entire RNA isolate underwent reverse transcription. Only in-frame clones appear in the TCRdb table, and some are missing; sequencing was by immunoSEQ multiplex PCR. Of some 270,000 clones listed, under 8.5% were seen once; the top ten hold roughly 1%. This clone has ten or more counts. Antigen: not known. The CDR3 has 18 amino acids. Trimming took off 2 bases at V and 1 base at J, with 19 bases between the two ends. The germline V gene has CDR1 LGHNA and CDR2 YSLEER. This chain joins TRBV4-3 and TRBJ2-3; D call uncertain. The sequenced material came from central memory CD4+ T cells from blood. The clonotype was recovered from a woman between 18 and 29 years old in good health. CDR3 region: CASSQSPAGQARTDTQYF. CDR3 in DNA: TGCGCCAGCAGCCAAAGCCCTGCCGGGCAGGCCCGCACAGATACGCAGTATTTT.